This T cell receptor beta chain was identified during a study of cytomegalovirus exposure and HLA in healthy donors. Turning to the study itself: A subsequent analysis stated that the roughly 130 validation repertoires were run on the same platform as the roughly 670 first-cohort repertoires.

Sequencing used immunoSEQ multiplex PCR; TCRdb keeps in-frame clones, though not all of them. The repertoire holds 100,000 to 120,000 clones, with about 86% as singletons. For this clone: The antigen is unknown.

General observations from the study: Specific recognition of CMV antigens was confirmed in vitro for three chains (all CMV-associated).

Sequencing was performed on PBMCs. The receptor was isolated from a woman aged 18-30 years in good health and CMV-seropositive.

In DNA form, the CDR3 reads TGTGCCAGCAGTGGGCTAGCGTGGGGCACAGATACGCAGTATTTT. Protein sequence: CASSGLAWGTDTQYF. The chain is built from TRBV19 and TRBJ2-3; a possible D gene is TRBD2 (6 bases). From germline, CDR1 is LNHDA and CDR2 SQIVND (reference sequence). The CDR3 is 15 amino acids. V dropped 9 bases and J dropped 1 base, with 17 bases sitting between them.